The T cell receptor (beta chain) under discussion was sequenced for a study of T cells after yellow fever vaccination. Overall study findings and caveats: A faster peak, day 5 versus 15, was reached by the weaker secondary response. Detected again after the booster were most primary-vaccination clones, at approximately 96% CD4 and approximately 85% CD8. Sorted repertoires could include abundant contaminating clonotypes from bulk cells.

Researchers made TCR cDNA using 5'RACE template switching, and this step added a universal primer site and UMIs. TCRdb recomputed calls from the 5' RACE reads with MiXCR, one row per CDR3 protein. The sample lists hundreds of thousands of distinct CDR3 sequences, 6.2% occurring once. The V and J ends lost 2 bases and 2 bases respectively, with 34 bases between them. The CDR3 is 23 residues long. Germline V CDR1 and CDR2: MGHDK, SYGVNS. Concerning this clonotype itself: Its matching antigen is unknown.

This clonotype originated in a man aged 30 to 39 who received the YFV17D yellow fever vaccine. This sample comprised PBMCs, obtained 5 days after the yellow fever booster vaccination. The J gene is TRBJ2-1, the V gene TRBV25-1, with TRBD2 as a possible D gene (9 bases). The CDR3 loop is CASSEGIGQGLAGTVFTYNEQFF. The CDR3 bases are TGTGCCAGCAGTGAAGGGATAGGACAGGGCCTAGCGGGAACTGTATTTACCTACAATGAGCAGTTCTTC.